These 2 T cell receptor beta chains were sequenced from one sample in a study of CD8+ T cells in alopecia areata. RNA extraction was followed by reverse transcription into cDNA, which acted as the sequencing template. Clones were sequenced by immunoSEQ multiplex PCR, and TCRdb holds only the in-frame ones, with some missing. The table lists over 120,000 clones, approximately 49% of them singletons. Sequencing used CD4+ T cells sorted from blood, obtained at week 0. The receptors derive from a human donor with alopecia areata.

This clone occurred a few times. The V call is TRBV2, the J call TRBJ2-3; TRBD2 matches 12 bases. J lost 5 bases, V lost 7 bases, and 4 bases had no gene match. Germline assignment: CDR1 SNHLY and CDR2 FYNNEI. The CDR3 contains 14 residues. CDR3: CASNPSGRGDTQYF. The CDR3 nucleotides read TGTGCCAGCAATCCTAGCGGGAGGGGAGATACGCAGTATTTT.

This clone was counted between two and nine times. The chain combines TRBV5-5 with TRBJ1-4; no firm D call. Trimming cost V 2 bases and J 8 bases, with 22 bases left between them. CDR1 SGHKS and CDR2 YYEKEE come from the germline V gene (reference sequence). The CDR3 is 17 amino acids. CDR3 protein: CASSLSSRLQMREKLFF. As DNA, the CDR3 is TGTGCCAGCAGCTTAAGTTCCCGACTACAGATGAGGGAAAAACTGTTTTTT.